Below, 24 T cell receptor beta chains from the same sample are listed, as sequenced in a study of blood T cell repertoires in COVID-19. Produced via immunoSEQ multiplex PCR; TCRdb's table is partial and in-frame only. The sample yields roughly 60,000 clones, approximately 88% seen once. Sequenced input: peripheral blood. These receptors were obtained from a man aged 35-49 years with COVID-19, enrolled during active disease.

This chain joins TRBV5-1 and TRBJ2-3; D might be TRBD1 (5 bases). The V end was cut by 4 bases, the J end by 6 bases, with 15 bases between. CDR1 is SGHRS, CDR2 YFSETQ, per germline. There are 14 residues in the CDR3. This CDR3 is CASSGQLTRDTQYF. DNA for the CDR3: TGCGCCAGCAGCGGACAACTGACCCGGGATACGCAGTATTTT.

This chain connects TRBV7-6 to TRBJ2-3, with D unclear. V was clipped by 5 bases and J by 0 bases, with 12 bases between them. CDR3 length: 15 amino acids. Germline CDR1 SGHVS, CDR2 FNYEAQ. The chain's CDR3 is CASSPLAASTDTQYF. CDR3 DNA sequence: TGTGCCAGCAGCCCATTAGCCGCTAGCACAGATACGCAGTATTTT.

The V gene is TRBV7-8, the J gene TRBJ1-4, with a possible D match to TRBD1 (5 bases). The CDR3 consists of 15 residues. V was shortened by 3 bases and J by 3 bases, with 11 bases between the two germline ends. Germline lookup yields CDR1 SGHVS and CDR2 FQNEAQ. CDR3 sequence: CASSFQDSPNEKLFF. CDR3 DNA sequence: TGTGCCAGCAGCTTTCAAGACAGTCCTAATGAAAAACTGTTTTTT. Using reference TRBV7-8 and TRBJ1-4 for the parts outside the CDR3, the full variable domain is GAGVSQSPRYKVAKRGQDVALRCDPISGHVSLFWYQQALGQGPEFLTYFQNEAQLDKSGLPSDRFFAERPEGSVSTLKIQRTQQEDSAVYLCASSFQDSPNEKLFFGSGTQLSVL.

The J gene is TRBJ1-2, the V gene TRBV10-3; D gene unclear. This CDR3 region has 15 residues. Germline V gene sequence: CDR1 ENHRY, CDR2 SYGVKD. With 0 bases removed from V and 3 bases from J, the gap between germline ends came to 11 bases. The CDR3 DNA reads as TGTGCCATCAGTGAGTCGAGGCCAGACTACTATGGCTACACCTTC. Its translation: CAISESRPDYYGYTF.

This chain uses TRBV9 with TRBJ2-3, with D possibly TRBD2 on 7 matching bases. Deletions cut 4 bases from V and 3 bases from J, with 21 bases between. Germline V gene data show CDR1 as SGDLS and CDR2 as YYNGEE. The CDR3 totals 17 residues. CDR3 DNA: TGTGCCAGCAGCCCCATAGGGGGGGGGTTAGGTACAGATACGCAGTATTTT. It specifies CASSPIGGGLGTDTQYF.

The CDR3 DNA reads TGTGCCAGCAGCTTAGTAGCTCTCGGCTACGAGCAGTACTTC. Amino acid sequence: CASSLVALGYEQYF. The V call is TRBV7-8, the J call TRBJ2-7; D gene unclear. Germline V gives CDR1 SGHVS, CDR2 FQNEAQ. The germline V and J ends were trimmed by 1 base and 3 bases, with 10 bases remaining between them. The CDR3 is 14 amino acids.

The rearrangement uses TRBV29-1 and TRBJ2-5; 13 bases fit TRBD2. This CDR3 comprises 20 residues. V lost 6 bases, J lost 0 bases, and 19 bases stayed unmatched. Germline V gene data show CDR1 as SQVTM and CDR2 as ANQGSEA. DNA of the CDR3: TGCAGCGTAGCAACTGAACAGGGATCCGGGACTAGCGGGAACCAAGAGACCCAGTACTTC. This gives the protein CSVATEQGSGTSGNQETQYF.

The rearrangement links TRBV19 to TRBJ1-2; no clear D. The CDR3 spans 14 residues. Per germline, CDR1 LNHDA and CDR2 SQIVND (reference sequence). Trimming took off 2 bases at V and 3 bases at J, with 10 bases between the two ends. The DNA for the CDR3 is TGTGCCAGTAGTATACCGGGGAGGGACTATGGCTACACCTTC. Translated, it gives CASSIPGRDYGYTF.

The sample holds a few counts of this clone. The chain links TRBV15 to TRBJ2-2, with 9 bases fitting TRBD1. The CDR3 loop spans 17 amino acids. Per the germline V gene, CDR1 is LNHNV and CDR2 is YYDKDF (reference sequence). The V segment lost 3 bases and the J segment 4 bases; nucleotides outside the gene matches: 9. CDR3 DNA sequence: TGTGCCACCAGCAGGATAACAGGGGGCCATCCCACCGGGGAGCTGTTTTTT. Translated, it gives CATSRITGGHPTGELFF.

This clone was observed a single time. In DNA, the CDR3 is TGCGCCAGCAGCGATAGTTCTAGCGGGAGGGCCGATAGTCACACCGGGGAGCTGTTTTTT. This translates into CASSDSSSGRADSHTGELFF. The chain joins TRBV5-1 to TRBJ2-2; 12 positions match TRBD2. Germline CDR1 SGHRS, CDR2 YFSETQ. V lost 4 bases and J lost 3; bases outside the gene matches: 16. CDR3 size: 20 residues.

CDR3 protein: CASSSTGGAIDTQYF. CDR3 sequence (DNA): TGTGCCAGCAGTTCGACAGGGGGCGCGATAGATACGCAGTATTTT. This chain uses TRBV28 with TRBJ2-3, with TRBD1 matching over 10 bases. The V gene's germline CDR1 is MDHEN and CDR2 SYDVKM. The CDR3 loop spans 15 amino acids. Losses at the gene ends were 4 bases for V and 5 bases for J; bases not matched to a gene: 6.

CDR3 residues: CASSQQNRGLDTIYF. The CDR3 bases are TGTGCCAGCAGCCAACAAAACAGGGGTTTGGACACCATATATTTT. This rearrangement joins TRBV11-3 to TRBJ1-3; 7 nucleotides match TRBD1. The germline V gene encodes CDR1 SGHNT and CDR2 YENEEA. The CDR3 runs to 15 residues. With V trimmed by 5 bases and J by 8 bases, 12 bases remained unmatched.

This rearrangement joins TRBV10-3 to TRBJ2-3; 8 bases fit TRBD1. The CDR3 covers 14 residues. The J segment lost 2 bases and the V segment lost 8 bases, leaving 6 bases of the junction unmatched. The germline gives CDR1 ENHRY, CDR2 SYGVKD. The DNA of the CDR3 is TGTGCCATCGGGGAGACAGGGGCCACAGATACGCAGTATTTT. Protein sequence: CAIGETGATDTQYF.

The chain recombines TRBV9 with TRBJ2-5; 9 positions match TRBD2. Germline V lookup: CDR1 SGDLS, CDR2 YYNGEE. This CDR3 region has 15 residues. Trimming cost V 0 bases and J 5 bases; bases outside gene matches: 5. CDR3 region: CASSVGGGGLETQYF. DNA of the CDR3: TGTGCCAGCAGCGTAGGCGGGGGGGGCCTGGAGACCCAGTACTTC.

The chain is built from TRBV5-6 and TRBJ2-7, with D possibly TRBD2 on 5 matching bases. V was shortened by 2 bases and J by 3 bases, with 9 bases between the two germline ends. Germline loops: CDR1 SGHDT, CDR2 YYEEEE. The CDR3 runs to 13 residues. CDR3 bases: TGTGCCAGCAGCTTATCGGGGATCTACGAGCAGTACTTC. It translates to CASSLSGIYEQYF. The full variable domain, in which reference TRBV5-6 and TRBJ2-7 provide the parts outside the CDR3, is DAGVTQSPTHLIKTRGQQVTLRCSPKSGHDTVSWYQQALGQGPQFIFQYYEEEERQRGNFPDRFSGHQFPNYSSELNVNALLLGDSALYLCASSLSGIYEQYFGPGTRLTVT.

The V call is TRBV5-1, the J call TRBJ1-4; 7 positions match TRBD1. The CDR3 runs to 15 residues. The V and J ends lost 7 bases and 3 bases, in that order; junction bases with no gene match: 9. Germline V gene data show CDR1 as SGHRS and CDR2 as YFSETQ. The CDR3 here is CASGPQGGPNEKLFF. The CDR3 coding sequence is TGCGCCAGCGGTCCCCAGGGGGGACCTAATGAAAAACTGTTTTTT.

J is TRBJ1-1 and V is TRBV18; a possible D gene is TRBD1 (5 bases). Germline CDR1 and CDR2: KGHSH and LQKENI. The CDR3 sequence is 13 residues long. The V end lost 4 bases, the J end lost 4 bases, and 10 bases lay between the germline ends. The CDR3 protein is CASSRRGLTEAFF. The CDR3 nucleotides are TGTGCCAGCTCACGGCGGGGACTCACTGAAGCTTTCTTT.

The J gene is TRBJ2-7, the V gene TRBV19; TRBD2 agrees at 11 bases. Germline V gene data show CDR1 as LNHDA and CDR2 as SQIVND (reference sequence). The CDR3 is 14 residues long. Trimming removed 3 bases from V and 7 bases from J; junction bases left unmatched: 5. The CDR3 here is CASSMTSGKEEQYF. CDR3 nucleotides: TGTGCCAGTAGTATGACTAGCGGGAAGGAGGAGCAGTACTTC. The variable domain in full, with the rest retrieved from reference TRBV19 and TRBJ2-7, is DGGITQSPKYLFRKEGQNVTLSCEQNLNHDAMYWYRQDPGQGLRLIYYSQIVNDFQKGDIAEGYSVSREKKESFPLTVTSAQKNPTAFYLCASSMTSGKEEQYFGPGTRLTVT.

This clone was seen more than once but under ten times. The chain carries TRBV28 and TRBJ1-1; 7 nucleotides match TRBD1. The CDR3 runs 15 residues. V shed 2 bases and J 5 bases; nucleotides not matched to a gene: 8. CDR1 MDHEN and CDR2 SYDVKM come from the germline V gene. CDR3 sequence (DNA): TGTGCCAGCAGTTTAGACAGGGAGTCAACAACTGAAGCTTTCTTT. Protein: CASSLDRESTTEAFF.

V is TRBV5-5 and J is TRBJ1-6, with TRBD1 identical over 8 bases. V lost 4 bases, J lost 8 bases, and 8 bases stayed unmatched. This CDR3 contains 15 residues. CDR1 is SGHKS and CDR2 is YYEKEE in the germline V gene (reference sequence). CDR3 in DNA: TGTGCCAGCAGCGCCGGGACAGGACCTTATTCACCCCTCCACTTT. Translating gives CASSAGTGPYSPLHF.

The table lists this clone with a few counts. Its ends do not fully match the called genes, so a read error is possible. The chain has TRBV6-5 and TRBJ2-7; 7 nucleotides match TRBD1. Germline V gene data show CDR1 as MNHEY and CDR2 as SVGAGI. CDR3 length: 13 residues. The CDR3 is CASSWTGSSEQYF. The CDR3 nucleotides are TGTGCCAGCAGTTGGACAGGTTCCTCCGAGCAGTACTTC.

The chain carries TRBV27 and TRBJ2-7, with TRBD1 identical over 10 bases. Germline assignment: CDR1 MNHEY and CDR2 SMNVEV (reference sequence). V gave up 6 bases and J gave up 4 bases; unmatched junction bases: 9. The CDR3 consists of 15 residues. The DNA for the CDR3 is TGTGCCAGCAGCACCCGGGACAGGGGATGGTACGAGCAGTACTTC. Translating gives CASSTRDRGWYEQYF.

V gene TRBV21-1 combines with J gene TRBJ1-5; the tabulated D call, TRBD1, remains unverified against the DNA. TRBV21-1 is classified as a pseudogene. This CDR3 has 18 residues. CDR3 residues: CASSKKGRTGGRNQPQHF. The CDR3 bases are TGTGCCAGCAGCAAAAAAGGGAGAACAGGGGGGAGGAATCAGCCCCAGCATTTT.

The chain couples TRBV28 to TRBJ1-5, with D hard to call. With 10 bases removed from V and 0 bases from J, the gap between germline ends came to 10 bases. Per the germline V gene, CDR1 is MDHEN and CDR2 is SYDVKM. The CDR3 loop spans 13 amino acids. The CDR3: CATLEYSNQPQHF. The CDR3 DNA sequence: TGTGCCACCCTCGAGTATAGCAATCAGCCCCAGCATTTT.